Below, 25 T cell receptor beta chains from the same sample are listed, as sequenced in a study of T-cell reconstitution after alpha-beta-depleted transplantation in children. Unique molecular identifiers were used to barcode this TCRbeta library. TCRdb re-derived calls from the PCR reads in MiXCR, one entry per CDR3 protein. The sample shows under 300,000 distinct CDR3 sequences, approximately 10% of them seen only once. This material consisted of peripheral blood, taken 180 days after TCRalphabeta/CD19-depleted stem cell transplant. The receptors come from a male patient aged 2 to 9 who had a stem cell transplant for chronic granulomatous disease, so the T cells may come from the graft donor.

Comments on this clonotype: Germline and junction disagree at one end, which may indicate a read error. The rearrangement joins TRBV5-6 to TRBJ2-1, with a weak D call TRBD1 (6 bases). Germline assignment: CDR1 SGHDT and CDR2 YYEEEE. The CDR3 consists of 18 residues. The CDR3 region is CASGFGTRGWRSYNEQFF. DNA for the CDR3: TGTGCCAGCGGCTTCGGGACACGGGGCTGGCGGAGTTACAATGAGCAGTTCTTC.

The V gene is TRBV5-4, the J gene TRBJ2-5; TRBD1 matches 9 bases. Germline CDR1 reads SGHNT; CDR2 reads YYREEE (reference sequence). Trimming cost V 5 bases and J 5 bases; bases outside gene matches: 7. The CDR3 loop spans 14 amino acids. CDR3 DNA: TGTGCCAGCAGTTCGTCGGACAGGGGTGAGACCCAGTACTTC. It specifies CASSSSDRGETQYF.

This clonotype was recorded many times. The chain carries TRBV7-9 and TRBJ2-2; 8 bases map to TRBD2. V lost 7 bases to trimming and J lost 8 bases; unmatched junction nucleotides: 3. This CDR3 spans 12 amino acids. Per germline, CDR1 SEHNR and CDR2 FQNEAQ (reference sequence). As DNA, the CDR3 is TGTGCCAGCACGGCGGGAGGTGGGGAGCTGTTTTTT. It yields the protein CASTAGGGELFF.

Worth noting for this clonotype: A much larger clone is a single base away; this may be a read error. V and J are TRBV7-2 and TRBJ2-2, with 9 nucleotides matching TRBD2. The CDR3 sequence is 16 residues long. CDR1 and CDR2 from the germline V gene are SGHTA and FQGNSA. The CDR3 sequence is CASSLVRLADTGEPFF. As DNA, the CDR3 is TGTGCCAGCAGCTTAGTGAGACTAGCGGACACCGGGGAGCCGTTTTTT.

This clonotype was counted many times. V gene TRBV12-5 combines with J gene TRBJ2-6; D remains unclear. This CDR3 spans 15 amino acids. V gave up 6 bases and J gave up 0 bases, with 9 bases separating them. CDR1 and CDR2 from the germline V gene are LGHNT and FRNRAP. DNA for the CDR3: TGTGCTAGTGGATCAGGATACTCTGGGGCCAACGTCCTGACTTTC. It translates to CASGSGYSGANVLTF. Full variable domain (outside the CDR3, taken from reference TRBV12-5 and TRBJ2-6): DARVTQTPRHKVTEMGQEVTMRCQPILGHNTVFWYRQTMMQGLELLAYFRNRAPLDDSGMPKDRFSAEMPDATLATLKIQPSEPRDSAVYFCASGSGYSGANVLTFGAGSRLTVL.

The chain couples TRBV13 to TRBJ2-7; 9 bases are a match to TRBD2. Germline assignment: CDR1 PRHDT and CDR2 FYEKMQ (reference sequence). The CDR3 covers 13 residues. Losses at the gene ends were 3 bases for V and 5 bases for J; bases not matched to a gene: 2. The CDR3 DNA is TGTGCCAGCAGCTTGCGGGGGGGGAACGAGCAGTACTTC. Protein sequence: CASSLRGGNEQYF.

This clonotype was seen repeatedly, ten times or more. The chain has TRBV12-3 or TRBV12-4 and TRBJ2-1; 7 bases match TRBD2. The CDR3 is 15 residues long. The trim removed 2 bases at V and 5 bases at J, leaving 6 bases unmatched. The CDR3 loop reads CASSLKAGSHNEQFF. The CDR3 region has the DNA TGTGCCAGCAGTTTAAAAGCGGGAAGTCACAATGAGCAGTTCTTC.

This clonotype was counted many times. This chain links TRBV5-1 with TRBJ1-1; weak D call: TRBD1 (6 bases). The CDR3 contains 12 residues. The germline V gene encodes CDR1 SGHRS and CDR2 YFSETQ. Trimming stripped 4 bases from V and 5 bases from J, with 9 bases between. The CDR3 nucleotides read TGCGCCAGCAGCATCGACAGGACTGAAGCTTTCTTT. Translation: CASSIDRTEAFF.

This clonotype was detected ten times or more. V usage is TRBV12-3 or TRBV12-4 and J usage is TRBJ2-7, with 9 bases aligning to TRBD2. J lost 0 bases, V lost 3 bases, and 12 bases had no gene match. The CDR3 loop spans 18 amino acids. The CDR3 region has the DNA TGTGCCAGCAGTTTTGCCTCTGGGCGGGGGGGTGGCTCCTACGAGCAGTACTTC. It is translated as CASSFASGRGGGSYEQYF.

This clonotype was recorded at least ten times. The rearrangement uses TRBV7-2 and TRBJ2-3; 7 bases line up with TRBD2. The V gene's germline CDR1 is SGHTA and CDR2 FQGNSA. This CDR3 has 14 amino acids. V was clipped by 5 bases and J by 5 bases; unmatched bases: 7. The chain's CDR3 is CASSLGASGDTQYF. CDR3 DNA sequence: TGTGCCAGCAGCCTAGGTGCTAGCGGAGATACGCAGTATTTT.

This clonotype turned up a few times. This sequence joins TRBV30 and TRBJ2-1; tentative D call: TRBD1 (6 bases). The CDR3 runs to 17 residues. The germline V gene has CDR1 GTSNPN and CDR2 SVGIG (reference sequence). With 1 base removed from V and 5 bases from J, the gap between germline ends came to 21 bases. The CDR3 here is CAWSGGRGGGGNNEQFF. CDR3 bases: TGTGCCTGGAGTGGGGGGCGTGGGGGCGGTGGGAACAATGAGCAGTTCTTC.

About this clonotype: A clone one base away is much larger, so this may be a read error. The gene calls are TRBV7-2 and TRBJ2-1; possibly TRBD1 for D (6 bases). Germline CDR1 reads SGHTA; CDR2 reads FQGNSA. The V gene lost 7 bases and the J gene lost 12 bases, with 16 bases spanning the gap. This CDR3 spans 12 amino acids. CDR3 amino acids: CASNYTTGGQFF. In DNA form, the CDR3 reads TGTGCCAGCAATTACACGACAGGAGGGCAGTTCTTC.

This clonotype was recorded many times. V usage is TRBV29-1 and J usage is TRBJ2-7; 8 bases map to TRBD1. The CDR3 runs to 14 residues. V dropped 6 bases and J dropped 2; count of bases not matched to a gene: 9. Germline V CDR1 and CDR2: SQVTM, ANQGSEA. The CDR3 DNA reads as TGCAGCGTGTTGGACAGGGAATACCCCTACGAGCAGTACTTC. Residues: CSVLDREYPYEQYF.

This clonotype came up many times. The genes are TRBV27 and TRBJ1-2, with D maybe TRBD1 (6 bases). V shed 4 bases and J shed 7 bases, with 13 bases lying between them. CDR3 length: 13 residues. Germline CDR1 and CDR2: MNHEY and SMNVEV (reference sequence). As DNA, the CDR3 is TGTGCCAGCAGTTCCCAACACAGGGTTGGCTACACCTTC. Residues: CASSSQHRVGYTF.

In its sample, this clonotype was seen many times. CDR3 loop: CASSFGPNYEQYF. The DNA of the CDR3 is TGTGCCAGCAGCTTCGGACCTAATTACGAGCAGTACTTC. V and J are TRBV12-3 or TRBV12-4 and TRBJ2-7; D not resolved. Trimming pared 6 bases from V and 4 bases from J, leaving 13 bases between. This CDR3 contains 13 residues.

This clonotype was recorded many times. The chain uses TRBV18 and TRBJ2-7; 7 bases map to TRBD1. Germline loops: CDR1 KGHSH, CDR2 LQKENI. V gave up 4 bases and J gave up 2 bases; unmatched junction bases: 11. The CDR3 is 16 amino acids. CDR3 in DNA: TGTGCCAGCTCACAGAGACTCGGGACAGCAACCTACGAGCAGTACTTC. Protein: CASSQRLGTATYEQYF.

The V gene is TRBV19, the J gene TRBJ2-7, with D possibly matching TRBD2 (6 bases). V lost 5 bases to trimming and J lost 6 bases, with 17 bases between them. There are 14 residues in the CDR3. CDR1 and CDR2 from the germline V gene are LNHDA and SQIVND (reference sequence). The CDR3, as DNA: TGTGCCAGTAGTGAGAGTGGGACTCGGGGCGAGCAGTACTTC. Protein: CASSESGTRGEQYF.

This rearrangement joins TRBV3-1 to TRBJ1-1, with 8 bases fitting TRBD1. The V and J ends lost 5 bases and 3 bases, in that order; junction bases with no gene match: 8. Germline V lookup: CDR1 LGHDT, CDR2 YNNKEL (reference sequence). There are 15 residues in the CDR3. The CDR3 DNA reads TGTGCCAGCAGCGAACAGGGGGATGAGGACACTGAAGCTTTCTTT. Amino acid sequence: CASSEQGDEDTEAFF.

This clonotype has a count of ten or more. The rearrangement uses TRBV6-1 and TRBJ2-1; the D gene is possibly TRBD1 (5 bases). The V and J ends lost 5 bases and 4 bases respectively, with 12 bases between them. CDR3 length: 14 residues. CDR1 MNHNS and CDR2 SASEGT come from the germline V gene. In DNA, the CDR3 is TGTGCCAGCAGTACCCTGACAGTTTACAATGAGCAGTTCTTC. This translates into CASSTLTVYNEQFF.

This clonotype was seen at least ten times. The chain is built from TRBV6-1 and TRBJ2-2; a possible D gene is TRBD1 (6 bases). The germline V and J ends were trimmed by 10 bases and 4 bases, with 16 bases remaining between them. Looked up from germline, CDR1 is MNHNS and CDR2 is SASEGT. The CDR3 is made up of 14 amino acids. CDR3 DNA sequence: TGTGCCACAAATCGGGCAGGGGTCACCGGGGAGCTGTTTTTT. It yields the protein CATNRAGVTGELFF.

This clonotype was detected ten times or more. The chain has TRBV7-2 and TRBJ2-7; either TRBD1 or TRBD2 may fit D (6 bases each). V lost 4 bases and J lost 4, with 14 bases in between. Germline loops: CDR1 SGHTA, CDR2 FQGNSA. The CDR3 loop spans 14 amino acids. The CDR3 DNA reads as TGTGCCAGCAGCTCGGAGGGGGGATCTTACGAGCAGTACTTC. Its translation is CASSSEGGSYEQYF.

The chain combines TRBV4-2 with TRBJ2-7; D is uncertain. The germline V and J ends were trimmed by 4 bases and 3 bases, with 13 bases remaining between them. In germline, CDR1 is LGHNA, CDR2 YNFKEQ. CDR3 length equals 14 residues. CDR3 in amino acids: CASSPALRCYEQYF. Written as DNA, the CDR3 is TGTGCCAGCAGCCCCGCGCTCCGCTGCTACGAGCAGTACTTC.

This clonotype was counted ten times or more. This CDR3 is CASSLATSGRFTGELFF. CDR3 DNA: TGTGCCAGCAGCTTGGCGACTAGCGGGAGATTCACCGGGGAGCTGTTTTTT. This chain links TRBV5-4 with TRBJ2-2; 12 bases map to TRBD2. Germline CDR1 reads SGHNT; CDR2 reads YYREEE (reference sequence). This CDR3 spans 17 amino acids. V was pared by 0 bases and J by 4 bases, with 4 bases of the junction left unmatched.

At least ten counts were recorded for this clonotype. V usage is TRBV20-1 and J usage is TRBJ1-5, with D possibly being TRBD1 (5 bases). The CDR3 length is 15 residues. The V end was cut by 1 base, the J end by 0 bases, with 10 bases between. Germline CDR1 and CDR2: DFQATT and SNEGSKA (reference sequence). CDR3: CSARGGTGSNQPQHF. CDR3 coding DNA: TGCAGTGCTAGAGGGGGGACGGGTAGCAATCAGCCCCAGCATTTT.

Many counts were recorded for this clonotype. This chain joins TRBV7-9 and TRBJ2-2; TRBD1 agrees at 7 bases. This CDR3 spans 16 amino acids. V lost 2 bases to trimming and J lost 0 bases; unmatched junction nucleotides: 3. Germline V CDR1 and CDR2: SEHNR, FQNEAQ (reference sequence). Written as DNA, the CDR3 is TGTGCCAGCAGCTTACTTGGGACAGCGAACACCGGGGAGCTGTTTTTT. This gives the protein CASSLLGTANTGELFF.